This TCR beta chain is drawn from a study of blood T cell repertoires in COVID-19. Study context: From the United States, Italy and Spain came samples of acute and convalescent COVID-19. T cells, B-cell-depleted T cells, or PBMCs supplied cDNA or gDNA.

Patients from Seattle were sampled longitudinally, starting during active infection. In the source study's methods: Reference gene primer amplification in the assay estimated nucleated cell counts. TCRdb keeps only in-frame clones here, not all; method: immunoSEQ multiplex PCR. The DNA was the basis for D and trimming; V, J and clone size are from that table. Of about 350,000 clones in the sample, around 90% were seen once. Sequenced: peripheral blood. The receptor comes from a woman aged 55-70 years with COVID-19, enrolled during active disease.

CDR3 in amino acids: CASSLLGGQDGYTF. The CDR3 DNA is TGTGCCAGCAGCTTACTGGGGGGGCAGGATGGCTACACCTTC. The chain links TRBV7-3 to TRBJ1-2; D might be TRBD1 (6 bases). This CDR3 contains 14 residues. V dropped 2 bases and J dropped 6 bases, with 13 bases sitting between them. In germline, CDR1 is SGHTA, CDR2 FQGTGA.